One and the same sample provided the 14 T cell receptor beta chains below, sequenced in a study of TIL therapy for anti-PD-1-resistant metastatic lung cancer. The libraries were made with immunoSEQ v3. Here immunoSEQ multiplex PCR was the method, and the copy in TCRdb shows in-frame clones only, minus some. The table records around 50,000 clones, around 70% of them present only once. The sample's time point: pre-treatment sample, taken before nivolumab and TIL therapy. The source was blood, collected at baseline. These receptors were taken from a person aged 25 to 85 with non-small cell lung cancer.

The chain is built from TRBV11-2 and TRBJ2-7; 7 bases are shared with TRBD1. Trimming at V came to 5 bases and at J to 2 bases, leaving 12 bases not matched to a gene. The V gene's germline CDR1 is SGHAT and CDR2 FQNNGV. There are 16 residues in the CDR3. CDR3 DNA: TGTGCCAGCAGCCAGCAGGGACAGCTTCCCCCCTACGAGCAGTACTTC. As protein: CASSQQGQLPPYEQYF.

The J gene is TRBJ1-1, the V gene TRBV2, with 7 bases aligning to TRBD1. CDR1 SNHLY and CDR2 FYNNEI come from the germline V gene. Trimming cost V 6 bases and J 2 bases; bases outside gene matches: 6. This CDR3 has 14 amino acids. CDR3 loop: CASRARDRNTEAFF. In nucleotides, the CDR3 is TGTGCCAGCAGGGCCAGGGACAGAAACACTGAAGCTTTCTTT. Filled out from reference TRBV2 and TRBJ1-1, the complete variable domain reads EPEVTQTPSHQVTQMGQEVILRCVPISNHLYFYWYRQILGQKVEFLVSFYNNEISEKSEIFDDQFSVERPDGSNFTLKIRSTKLEDSAMYFCASRARDRNTEAFFGQGTRLTVV.

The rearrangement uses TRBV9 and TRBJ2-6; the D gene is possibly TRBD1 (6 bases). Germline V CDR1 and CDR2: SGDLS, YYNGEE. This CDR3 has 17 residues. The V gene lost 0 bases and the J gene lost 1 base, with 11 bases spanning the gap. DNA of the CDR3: TGTGCCAGCAGCGTAGAGGGACAAGTATCTGGGGCCAACGTCCTGACTTTC. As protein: CASSVEGQVSGANVLTF.

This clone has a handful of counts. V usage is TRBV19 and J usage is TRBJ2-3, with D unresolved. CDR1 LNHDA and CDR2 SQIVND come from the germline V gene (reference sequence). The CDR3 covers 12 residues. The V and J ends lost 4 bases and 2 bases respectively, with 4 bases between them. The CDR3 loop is CASSKTTDTQYF. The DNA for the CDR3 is TGTGCCAGTAGTAAAACCACAGATACGCAGTATTTT.

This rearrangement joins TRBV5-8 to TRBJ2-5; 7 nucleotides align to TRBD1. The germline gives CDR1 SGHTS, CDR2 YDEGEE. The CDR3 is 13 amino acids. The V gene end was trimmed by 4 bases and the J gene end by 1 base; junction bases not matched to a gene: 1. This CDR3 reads CASSRDSQETQYF. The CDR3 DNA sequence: TGTGCCAGCAGCCGGGACAGCCAAGAGACCCAGTACTTC.

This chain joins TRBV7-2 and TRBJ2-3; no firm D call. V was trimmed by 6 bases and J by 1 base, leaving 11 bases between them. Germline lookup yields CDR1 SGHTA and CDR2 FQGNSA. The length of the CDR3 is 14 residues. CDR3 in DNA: TGTGCCAGCAGTCGTTCCGCCCGCACAGATACGCAGTATTTT. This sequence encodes CASSRSARTDTQYF.

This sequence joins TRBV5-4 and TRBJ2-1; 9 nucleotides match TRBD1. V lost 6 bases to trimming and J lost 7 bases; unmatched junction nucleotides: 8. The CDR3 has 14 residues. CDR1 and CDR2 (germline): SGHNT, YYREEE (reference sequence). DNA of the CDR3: TGTGCCAGCACCTTAGGACAGGGGCGAAATGAGCAGTTCTTC. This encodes CASTLGQGRNEQFF. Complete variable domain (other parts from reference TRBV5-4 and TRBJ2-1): ETGVTQSPTHLIKTRGQQVTLRCSSQSGHNTVSWYQQALGQGPQFIFQYYREEENGRGNFPPRFSGLQFPNYSSELNVNALELDDSALYLCASTLGQGRNEQFFGPGTRLTVL.

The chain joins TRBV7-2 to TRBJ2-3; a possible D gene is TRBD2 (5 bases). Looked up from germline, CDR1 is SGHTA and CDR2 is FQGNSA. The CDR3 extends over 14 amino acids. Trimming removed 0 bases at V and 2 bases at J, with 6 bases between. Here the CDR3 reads CASSLARDTDTQYF. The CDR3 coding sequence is TGTGCCAGCAGCTTAGCTCGGGACACAGATACGCAGTATTTT.

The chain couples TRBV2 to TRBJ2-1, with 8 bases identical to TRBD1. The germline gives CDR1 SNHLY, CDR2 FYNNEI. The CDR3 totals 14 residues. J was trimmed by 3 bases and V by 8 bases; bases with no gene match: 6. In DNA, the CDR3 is TGTGCCAGCCGGGACAGGTTGTTCTACAATGAGCAGTTCTTC. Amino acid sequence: CASRDRLFYNEQFF. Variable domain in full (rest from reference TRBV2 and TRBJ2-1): EPEVTQTPSHQVTQMGQEVILRCVPISNHLYFYWYRQILGQKVEFLVSFYNNEISEKSEIFDDQFSVERPDGSNFTLKIRSTKLEDSAMYFCASRDRLFYNEQFFGPGTRLTVL.

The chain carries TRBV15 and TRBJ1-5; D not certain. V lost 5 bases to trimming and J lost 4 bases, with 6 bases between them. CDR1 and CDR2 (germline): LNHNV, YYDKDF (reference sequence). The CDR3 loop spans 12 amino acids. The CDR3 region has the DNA TGTGCCACCAGCTTTGGGAATCAGCCCCAGCATTTT. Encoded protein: CATSFGNQPQHF. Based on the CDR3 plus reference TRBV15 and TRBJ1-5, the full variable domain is DAMVIQNPRYQVTQFGKPVTLSCSQTLNHNVMYWYQQKSSQAPKLLFHYYDKDFNNEADTPDNFQSRRPNTSFCFLDIRSPGLGDTAMYLCATSFGNQPQHFGDGTRLSIL.

The CDR3 loop reads CASSLGQGDNQPQHF. The DNA for the CDR3 is TGTGCCAGCAGCCTGGGACAGGGTGACAATCAGCCCCAGCATTTT. This chain uses TRBV5-4 with TRBJ1-5; 9 bases are shared with TRBD1. The CDR3 consists of 15 residues. CDR1 and CDR2 from the germline V gene are SGHNT and YYREEE (reference sequence). J was trimmed by 3 bases and V by 4 bases; bases with no gene match: 5.

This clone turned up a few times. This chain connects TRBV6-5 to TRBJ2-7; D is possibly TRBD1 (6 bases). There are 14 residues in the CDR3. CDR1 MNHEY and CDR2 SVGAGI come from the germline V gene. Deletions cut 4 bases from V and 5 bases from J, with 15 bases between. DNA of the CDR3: TGTGCCAGCAGTTTGATCAGGGGAATCCACGAGCAGTACTTC. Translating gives CASSLIRGIHEQYF.

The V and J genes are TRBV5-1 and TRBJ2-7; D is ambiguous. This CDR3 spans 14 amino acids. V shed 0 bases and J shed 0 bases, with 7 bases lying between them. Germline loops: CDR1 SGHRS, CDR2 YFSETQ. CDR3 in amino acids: CASSLALSSYEQYF. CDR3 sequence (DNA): TGCGCCAGCAGCTTGGCTCTCAGCTCCTACGAGCAGTACTTC. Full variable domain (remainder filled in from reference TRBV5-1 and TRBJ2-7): KAGVTQTPRYLIKTRGQQVTLSCSPISGHRSVSWYQQTPGQGLQFLFEYFSETQRNKGNFPGRFSGRQFSNSRSEMNVSTLELGDSALYLCASSLALSSYEQYFGPGTRLTVT.

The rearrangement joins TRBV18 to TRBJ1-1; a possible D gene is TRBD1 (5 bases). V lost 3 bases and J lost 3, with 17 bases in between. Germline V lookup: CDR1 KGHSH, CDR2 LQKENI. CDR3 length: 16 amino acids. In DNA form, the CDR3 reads TGTGCCAGCTCACCCATTGTACAGGCCGGATACACTGAAGCTTTCTTT. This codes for CASSPIVQAGYTEAFF.